This entry describes one T cell receptor (beta chain). V lost 0 bases and J 4 bases, leaving 6 bases between the germline ends. From germline, CDR1 is SGHDN and CDR2 FVKESK. CDR3 size: 13 residues. This sample is part of a study of blood T cell repertoires in COVID-19. Turning to the study itself: The United States, Italy and Spain supplied acute and convalescent COVID-19 samples. PBMCs, B-cell-depleted T cells, or T cells provided the cDNA or gDNA that made up the material.

Original processing notes: Quantification of nucleated cells was approximated via reference gene primer amplification. Profiling relied on immunoSEQ multiplex PCR, and the TCRdb table lists in-frame clones only, not all of them. The V and J calls and clone size were taken over from that table, and D and trimming were inferred from the DNA. The data contain some 250,000 clones, 75% to 90% of them singletons. The chain uses TRBV14 and TRBJ1-2, with D uncertain. Material for sequencing was peripheral blood. This clonotype was sampled from a woman aged 30 to 39 who had recovered from COVID-19. CDR3 sequence: CASSQDLFYGYTF. The CDR3 DNA is TGTGCCAGCAGCCAAGACCTCTTCTATGGCTACACCTTC.